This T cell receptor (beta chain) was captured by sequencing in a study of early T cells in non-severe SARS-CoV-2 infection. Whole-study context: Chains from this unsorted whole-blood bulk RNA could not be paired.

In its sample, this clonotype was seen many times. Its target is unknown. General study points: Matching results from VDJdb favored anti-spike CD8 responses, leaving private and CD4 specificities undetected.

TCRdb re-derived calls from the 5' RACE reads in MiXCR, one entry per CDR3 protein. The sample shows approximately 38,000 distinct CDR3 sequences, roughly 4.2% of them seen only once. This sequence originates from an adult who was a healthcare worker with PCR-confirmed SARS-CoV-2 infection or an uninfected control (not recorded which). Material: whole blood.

The CDR3 nucleotides read TGTGCCAGCAGCTTAGGTGGAGGTCCAGATACGCAGTATTTT. Protein product: CASSLGGGPDTQYF. The chain couples TRBV7-9 to TRBJ2-3, with D maybe TRBD2 (5 bases). Trimming left V 1 base short and J 4 bases short, with 9 bases between. The germline V gene has CDR1 SEHNR and CDR2 FQNEAQ (reference sequence). The CDR3 is 14 residues long.